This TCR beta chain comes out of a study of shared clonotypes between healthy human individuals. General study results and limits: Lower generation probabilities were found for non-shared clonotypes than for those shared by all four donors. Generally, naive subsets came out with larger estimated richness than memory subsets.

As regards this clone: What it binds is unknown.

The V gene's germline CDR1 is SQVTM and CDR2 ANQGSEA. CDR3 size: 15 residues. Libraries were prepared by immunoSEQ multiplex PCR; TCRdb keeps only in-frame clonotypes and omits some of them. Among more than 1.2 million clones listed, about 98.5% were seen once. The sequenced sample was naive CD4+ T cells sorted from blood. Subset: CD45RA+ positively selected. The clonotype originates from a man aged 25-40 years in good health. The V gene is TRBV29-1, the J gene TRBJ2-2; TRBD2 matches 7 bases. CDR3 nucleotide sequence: TGCACCCCCAACCAGACGGGAGGAGGAACCGGGGAGCTGTTTTTT. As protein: CTPNQTGGGTGELFF.